This TCR beta chain was retrieved from a study of PD-L1 blockade in urothelial cancer. TCRdb's copy holds only in-frame clones and misses some; the assay was immunoSEQ multiplex PCR. Of about 81,000 clones in the sample, about 90% were seen once. Notes on this clone: What it recognizes is unknown.

V was pared by 5 bases and J by 0 bases, with 13 bases between. This CDR3 is 15 amino acids long. Germline CDR1 SNHLY, CDR2 FYNNEI. Study-wide results and limits: Pretreatment TCR clonality in blood under the median foretold superior survival.

Stated time point: pretreatment peripheral blood. Sequenced material: PBMCs, taken around atezolizumab (anti-PD-L1) treatment. The V gene is TRBV2, the J gene TRBJ1-1, with D uncertain. The source of this sequence is a woman of 80 years or more with urothelial cancer. The CDR3 spells CASSRSGVMNTEAFF. The CDR3, as DNA: TGTGCCAGCAGTAGGTCGGGAGTCATGAACACTGAAGCTTTCTTT.